The TCR beta chain described here comes from a study of T-cell reconstitution after alpha-beta-depleted transplantation in children. CDR3 length: 15 residues. V was clipped by 3 bases and J by 4 bases; unmatched bases: 5. Germline assignment: CDR1 DFQATT and CDR2 SNEGSKA (reference sequence). This clonotype has a count of ten or more. As it was prepared, the TCRbeta library received unique molecular identifiers. From the PCR reads, TCRdb called clonotypes with MiXCR, one entry per CDR3 protein. Of over 90,000 distinct CDR3 sequences in the sample, approximately 6% were seen once. The rearrangement links TRBV20-1 to TRBJ2-3; 12 nucleotides match TRBD2. The receptor comes from a female patient aged 2-10 years who had a stem cell transplant for Fanconi anemia, so the T cells may come from the graft donor. The material sequenced was PBMCs, mostly from graft donor cells, taken 60 days after TCRalphabeta/CD19-depleted stem cell transplant. CDR3 sequence: CSASTSGGRSDTQYF. In DNA, the CDR3 is TGCAGTGCTAGCACTAGCGGGGGGCGATCAGATACGCAGTATTTT.